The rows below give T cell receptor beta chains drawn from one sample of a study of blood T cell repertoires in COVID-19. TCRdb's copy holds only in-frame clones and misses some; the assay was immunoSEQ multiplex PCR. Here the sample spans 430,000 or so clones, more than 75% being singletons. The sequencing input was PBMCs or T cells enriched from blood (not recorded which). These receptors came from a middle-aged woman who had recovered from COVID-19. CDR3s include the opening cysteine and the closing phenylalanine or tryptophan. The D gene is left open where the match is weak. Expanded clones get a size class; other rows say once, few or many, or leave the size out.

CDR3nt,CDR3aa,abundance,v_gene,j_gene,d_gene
TGTGCCAGCAGCGGACAGGGAGGTCAGCCCCAGCATTTT,CASSGQGGQPQHF,once,TRBV27,TRBJ1-5,TRBD1
TGTGCCAGCAGTGTCGGTTCACTAGCGGGGTCCTACAATGAGCAGTTCTTC,CASSVGSLAGSYNEQFF,-,TRBV2,TRBJ2-1,TRBD2
TGTGCCAGCAGCTTAAGTCCCGACGGGGGCAATGAGCAGTTCTTC,CASSLSPDGGNEQFF,-,TRBV7-6,TRBJ2-1,-
TGTGCCAGCAGTAGAGGCAGAGCTTCCGAGCAGTACTTC,CASSRGRASEQYF,-,TRBV6-5,TRBJ2-7,-
TGTGCCAGCAGCCAGACTAGCGGTTACAATGAGCAGTTCTTC,CASSQTSGYNEQFF,-,TRBV27,TRBJ2-1,TRBD2
TGTGCCAGCAGTGTTGGCGGGAGGAATACCTACAATGAGCAGTTCTTC,CASSVGGRNTYNEQFF,-,TRBV2,TRBJ2-1,TRBD2
TGTGCCACCAGCCGACCGGTCGGGCTGTTTTTT,CATSRPVGLFF,-,TRBV24-1,TRBJ1-4,-
TGTGCCAGCAGCCATCTTGGGGGAGGGATGAACACCGGGGAGCTGTTTTTT,CASSHLGGGMNTGELFF,-,TRBV11-3,TRBJ2-2,TRBD2
TGTGCCACCAGCAGACCCCTAAGACAGGGGGTAACCGGGGAGCTGTTTTTT,CATSRPLRQGVTGELFF,-,TRBV15,TRBJ2-2,TRBD1
TGTGCCAGCAGCCAGGGGAGGGAAAAACTGTTTTTT,CASSQGREKLFF,-,TRBV3-1/TRBV3-2,TRBJ1-4,-
TGTGCCTGGGGTGGACTAGCGAGAGAGACCCAGTACTTC,CAWGGLARETQYF,-,TRBV30,TRBJ2-5,TRBD2
TGTGCCAGCAGCCGGGGAGGGACCCTTCGGGGGACGTCGATAAACACTGAAGCTTTCTTT,CASSRGGTLRGTSINTEAFF,-,TRBV7-9,TRBJ1-1,-
TGTGCCAGCAGCTTAGAGGAGGGCTACACCTTC,CASSLEEGYTF,-,TRBV7-9,TRBJ1-2,-
TGTGCCAGCCAACACAGGGTAAACTATGGCTACACCTTC,CASQHRVNYGYTF,-,TRBV25-1,TRBJ1-2,-
TGTGCCAGCAGGGAGAGGCGGTGGATGAACACTGAAGCTTTCTTT,CASRERRWMNTEAFF,-,TRBV5-6,TRBJ1-1,-
TGTGCCAGCAGTCCCTACAGGGGACCCAATGAGCAGTTCTTC,CASSPYRGPNEQFF,once,TRBV28,TRBJ2-1,TRBD1
TGCGCCAGCAGGAGACAGGGGGTAGGGCCTGAAGCTTTCTTT,CASRRQGVGPEAFF,few,TRBV10-2,TRBJ1-1,TRBD1
TGTGCCAGCAGTTTATTGGACAGATACTCCCGACACTCTGGGGCCAACGTCCTGACTTTC,CASSLLDRYSRHSGANVLTF,-,TRBV27,TRBJ2-6,-
TGTGCCAGCAGCAGGGGACTAGCGGGACGTCCTGAGATCCAAGAGACCCAGTACTTC,CASSRGLAGRPEIQETQYF,-,TRBV7-8,TRBJ2-5,TRBD2
TGCGCCAGCGGTAAAGGGAGCAAGAACACCGGGGAGCTGTTTTTT,CASGKGSKNTGELFF,-,TRBV5-1,TRBJ2-2,-
TGTGCCAGCAGCTTTGACACAGGGGGTCAGCCCCAGCATTTT,CASSFDTGGQPQHF,-,TRBV7-6,TRBJ1-5,TRBD1
TGTGCCAGCAGTCAACCGGGACTAGCGTACGAGCAGTACTTC,CASSQPGLAYEQYF,-,TRBV27,TRBJ2-7,TRBD2
TGTGCCAGCAGCTTAACGAGGACAGGGTTGGTTAATGAGCAGTTCTTC,CASSLTRTGLVNEQFF,once,TRBV27,TRBJ2-1,TRBD1
TGTGCCAGTAGGGCGACAGGGGGCCGCAATCAGCCCCAGCATTTT,CASRATGGRNQPQHF,-,TRBV19,TRBJ1-5,TRBD1
TGTGCTAGTGGTTTGTTTAGCGGGAGGGTAAGAGACGAGCAGTACTTC,CASGLFSGRVRDEQYF,-,TRBV12-5,TRBJ2-7,TRBD2
TGTGCCAGCAGTTCCAGGGGTAACTATGGCTACACCTTC,CASSSRGNYGYTF,-,TRBV12-3/TRBV12-4,TRBJ1-2,-
TGTGCCAGCAGCTTATCGGGAGGGTACTCCTACGAGCAGTACTTC,CASSLSGGYSYEQYF,-,TRBV7-2,TRBJ2-7,TRBD2
TGTGCCAGCAGCTTACGCGGGGACTACGAGCAGTACTTC,CASSLRGDYEQYF,-,TRBV7-2,TRBJ2-7,-
TGTGCCAGCAGTTACTCGTTGGGGAGCGGGAGGAACACCGGGGAGCTGTTTTTT,CASSYSLGSGRNTGELFF,-,TRBV6-2/TRBV6-3,TRBJ2-2,TRBD2